This T cell receptor beta chain was sequenced during a study of blood T cell repertoires in COVID-19. Study information: There were acute and convalescent COVID-19 samples, and they came from the United States, Italy and Spain. T cells, B-cell-depleted T cells, or PBMCs supplied cDNA or gDNA.

With 3 bases clipped from V and 8 bases from J, the junction kept 7 bases outside the gene matches. There are 13 residues in the CDR3. CDR1 is SQVTM, CDR2 ANQGSEA, per germline. Per the study methods: Reference gene primer amplification in the assay estimated nucleated cell counts. Sequencing was performed with immunoSEQ multiplex PCR; in TCRdb, only in-frame clones are kept and a portion is missing. V and J calls and clone size come straight from that table; D and trimming were deduced from the DNA. The table lists approximately 140,000 clones, 70% to 85% of them singletons. This chain uses TRBV29-1 with TRBJ1-2; 9 nucleotides agree with TRBD1. The TCR comes from an elderly woman in a cohort sampled during active or convalescent COVID-19. Material: peripheral blood. CDR3: CSVETGGLRGYTF. The CDR3 bases are TGCAGCGTTGAGACAGGGGGATTGAGAGGCTACACCTTC.